Listed below are T cell receptor beta chains from one sample, sequenced in a study of cytotoxic CD8 clonotypes in ibrutinib-treated CLL. The method was immunoSEQ multiplex PCR; TCRdb's version includes in-frame clones alone and lacks a portion of them. The data show approximately 100,000 clones, 70% to 80% seen once. Sequenced here: PBMCs, sampled after 24 months of ibrutinib treatment. These receptors all come from a human donor with chronic lymphocytic leukemia. The CDR3 runs from the conserved cysteine through the conserved F or W. The order of the fields is clone size, V gene, D gene, J gene, CDR3 DNA, CDR3 protein. A D gene is named only where the DNA matches it firmly. Clone sizes are given selectively: once, few, many, or a class where the clone is expanded.

abundance: .; v_gene: TRBV5-5; d_gene: TRBD1; j_gene: TRBJ1-2; CDR3nt: TGTGCCAGCAGCTTGGAAGGGACAGATACAGACTATGGCTACACCTTC; CDR3aa: CASSLEGTDTDYGYTF
abundance: .; v_gene: TRBV30; d_gene: TRBD1; j_gene: TRBJ1-2; CDR3nt: TGTGCCTGGAGTCGGCAGGGGGCAAGTGGCTACACCTTC; CDR3aa: CAWSRQGASGYTF
abundance: .; v_gene: TRBV7-9; d_gene: .; j_gene: TRBJ1-4; CDR3nt: TGTGCCAGCAGCTTAGAACAGGCGGCGGAAAAACTGTTTTTT; CDR3aa: CASSLEQAAEKLFF
abundance: once; v_gene: TRBV27; d_gene: .; j_gene: TRBJ2-1; CDR3nt: TGTGCCAGCAGTTCCACCCAAAACTCCTACAATGAGCAGTTCTTC; CDR3aa: CASSSTQNSYNEQFF
abundance: .; v_gene: TRBV11-2; d_gene: TRBD1; j_gene: TRBJ2-1; CDR3nt: TGTGCCAGCAGCACTGGACAGGGGCTTTACAATGAGCAGTTCTTC; CDR3aa: CASSTGQGLYNEQFF
abundance: .; v_gene: TRBV7-2; d_gene: .; j_gene: TRBJ2-3; CDR3nt: TGTGCCAGCAGCCTAGGGACTCCTAGCACAGATACGCAGTATTTT; CDR3aa: CASSLGTPSTDTQYF
abundance: once; v_gene: TRBV9; d_gene: .; j_gene: TRBJ1-3; CDR3nt: TGTGCCAGCAGCGTACTGGCCTCTGGAAACACCATATATTTT; CDR3aa: CASSVLASGNTIYF
abundance: .; v_gene: TRBV2; d_gene: .; j_gene: TRBJ2-1; CDR3nt: TGTGCCAGCAGGATACTAGCTGACTATTACTCCTACAATGAGCAGTTCTTC; CDR3aa: CASRILADYYSYNEQFF
abundance: .; v_gene: TRBV11-2; d_gene: TRBD2; j_gene: TRBJ2-7; CDR3nt: TGTGCCAGCAGTGATTCGATGGGGGGGTACGAGCAGTACTTC; CDR3aa: CASSDSMGGYEQYF
abundance: .; v_gene: TRBV7-3; d_gene: TRBD1; j_gene: TRBJ1-2; CDR3nt: TGTGCCAGCAGCTTAGCCCCAGGGGGGGAGGGCCCTAACTATGGCTACACCTTC; CDR3aa: CASSLAPGGEGPNYGYTF
abundance: .; v_gene: TRBV11-3; d_gene: TRBD1; j_gene: TRBJ2-4; CDR3nt: TGTGCCAGCAGCTCGCCGGACAGGTCGTACATTCAGTACTTC; CDR3aa: CASSSPDRSYIQYF
abundance: .; v_gene: TRBV5-1; d_gene: TRBD1; j_gene: TRBJ2-1; CDR3nt: TGCGCCAGCAGCTTCTCACAGGGGGGCCCCTACAATGAGCAGTTCTTC; CDR3aa: CASSFSQGGPYNEQFF
abundance: .; v_gene: TRBV5-1; d_gene: .; j_gene: TRBJ2-2; CDR3nt: TGCGCCAGCAGCTTGACAGGGTCTGTTGCCGGGGAGCTGTTTTTT; CDR3aa: CASSLTGSVAGELFF
abundance: .; v_gene: TRBV5-1; d_gene: TRBD2; j_gene: TRBJ2-7; CDR3nt: TGCGCCAGCAGCTCCGGGACTAGCGTTCGGAGCTCCTACGAGCAGTACTTC; CDR3aa: CASSSGTSVRSSYEQYF
abundance: .; v_gene: TRBV7-9; d_gene: TRBD1; j_gene: TRBJ1-6; CDR3nt: TGTGCCAGCAGTTCCAGACAGGGGGATAATTCACCCCTCCACTTT; CDR3aa: CASSSRQGDNSPLHF
abundance: few; v_gene: TRBV6-6; d_gene: TRBD2; j_gene: TRBJ2-1; CDR3nt: TGTGCCAGCAGTGTAGCGGGAGTTTCGTACAATGAGCAGTTCTTC; CDR3aa: CASSVAGVSYNEQFF
abundance: .; v_gene: TRBV5-1; d_gene: TRBD2; j_gene: TRBJ2-3; CDR3nt: TGCGCCAGCAGCTTAGGGCGGGAGCCAGATACGCAGTATTTT; CDR3aa: CASSLGREPDTQYF
abundance: .; v_gene: TRBV10-3; d_gene: .; j_gene: TRBJ1-1; CDR3nt: TGTGCCATCAGTGAGATGCCCGCCGGGACAACTGAAGCTTTCTTT; CDR3aa: CAISEMPAGTTEAFF
abundance: .; v_gene: TRBV19; d_gene: .; j_gene: TRBJ2-5; CDR3nt: TGTGCCAGTAGTAATAGGACGTGGACGTACCAAGAGACCCAGTACTTC; CDR3aa: CASSNRTWTYQETQYF
abundance: .; v_gene: TRBV10-1; d_gene: .; j_gene: TRBJ2-3; CDR3nt: TGCGCCAGTGGGTCTGGCTACACAGATACGCAGTATTTT; CDR3aa: CASGSGYTDTQYF
abundance: .; v_gene: TRBV5-1; d_gene: TRBD1; j_gene: TRBJ2-5; CDR3nt: TGCGCCAGCAGACGGACAGGGGGCATTGAGACCCAGTACTTC; CDR3aa: CASRRTGGIETQYF
abundance: few; v_gene: TRBV5-1; d_gene: .; j_gene: TRBJ1-3; CDR3nt: TGCGCCAGCAGCTTGAATGGCGAGAGGGGAAACACCATATATTTT; CDR3aa: CASSLNGERGNTIYF